These 21 T cell receptor beta chains came from one sample sequenced in a study of shared T cell receptors in the human thymus. Sequencing was performed with immunoSEQ multiplex PCR; in TCRdb, only in-frame clones are kept and a portion is missing. The sample contains roughly 710,000 clones, 80% to 90% of which appear only once. These data also formed part of another study, on human thymus T cells.

Sequencing input: thymocytes. These receptors came from a girl in the first two years of life with a congenital heart defect.

This sequence joins TRBV6-5 and TRBJ2-1; unclear D gene. Germline V CDR1 and CDR2: MNHEY, SVGAGI. Between the trimmed V and J ends, which lost 4 bases and 8 bases, there was a span of 6 bases. This CDR3 contains 11 residues. CDR3 in amino acids: CASSLAYEQFF. The CDR3 coding sequence is TGTGCCAGCAGTTTAGCCTATGAGCAGTTCTTC.

This sequence joins TRBV19 and TRBJ1-2, with D maybe TRBD1 (5 bases). The CDR3 contains 12 residues. CDR1 and CDR2 from the germline V gene are LNHDA and SQIVND (reference sequence). V was pared by 7 bases and J by 0 bases, with 6 bases between. For the CDR3, the DNA is TGTGCCAGTAAGGGGTCTAACTATGGCTACACCTTC. It codes for CASKGSNYGYTF.

The chain joins TRBV28 to TRBJ1-1; D may be TRBD1 (6 bases). The germline V gene has CDR1 MDHEN and CDR2 SYDVKM. This CDR3 is built from 12 residues. V lost 8 bases and J lost 1, with 8 bases in between. Here the CDR3 reads CASYRENTEAFF. CDR3 DNA sequence: TGTGCCAGCTACAGGGAGAACACTGAAGCTTTCTTT.

The V call is TRBV7-2, the J call TRBJ1-2; D ambiguous. The CDR3 has 13 amino acids. The V gene's germline CDR1 is SGHTA and CDR2 FQGNSA. V was trimmed by 1 base and J by 7 bases, leaving 10 bases between them. This chain's CDR3 is CASSLVGGVGYTF. Written as DNA, the CDR3 is TGTGCCAGCAGCTTAGTGGGCGGGGTTGGCTACACCTTC.

The V and J genes are TRBV5-5 and TRBJ1-2; TRBD1 agrees at 11 bases. From germline, CDR1 is SGHKS and CDR2 YYEKEE (reference sequence). The length of the CDR3 is 16 residues. V trimming: 1 base; J trimming: 8 bases; junction bases outside the gene matches: 10. CDR3 bases: TGTGCCAGCAGCTTGCGAGGACAGGGGGCGAGGAAGGGCTACACCTTC. Its protein product is CASSLRGQGARKGYTF.

The V and J genes are TRBV9 and TRBJ2-2; 8 bases agree with TRBD2. V was clipped by 1 base and J by 4 bases; unmatched bases: 9. Germline V lookup: CDR1 SGDLS, CDR2 YYNGEE. This CDR3 spans 17 amino acids. The CDR3: CASSVTGGPHGTGELFF. CDR3 sequence (DNA): TGTGCCAGCAGCGTAACGGGGGGGCCCCATGGCACCGGGGAGCTGTTTTTT.

V usage is TRBV28 and J usage is TRBJ1-5, with D maybe TRBD1 (5 bases). Germline CDR1 is MDHEN and CDR2 is SYDVKM. V dropped 3 bases and J dropped 3 bases, with 15 bases sitting between them. This CDR3 is 16 amino acids long. The CDR3 DNA reads TGTGCCAGCAGTTTCAAAAGGGGTGGGTTCAATCAGCCCCAGCATTTT. This encodes CASSFKRGGFNQPQHF. Full variable domain (rest looked up from reference TRBV28 and TRBJ1-5): DVKVTQSSRYLVKRTGEKVFLECVQDMDHENMFWYRQDPGLGLRLIYFSYDVKMKEKGDIPEGYSVSREKKERFSLILESASTNQTSMYLCASSFKRGGFNQPQHFGDGTRLSIL.

The V gene is TRBV7-3, the J gene TRBJ1-2; TRBD1 matches 7 bases. Germline V lookup: CDR1 SGHTA, CDR2 FQGTGA. The CDR3 has 21 residues. V trimming: 2 bases; J trimming: 4 bases; junction bases outside the gene matches: 25. CDR3 sequence reads: CASSLEAKGQKTERLCYGYTF. The CDR3 DNA reads as TGTGCCAGCAGCTTAGAGGCAAAGGGACAGAAGACCGAAAGGCTCTGCTATGGCTACACCTTC.

The chain employs TRBV5-8 and TRBJ2-7, with D maybe TRBD1 (6 bases). Per the germline V gene, CDR1 is SGHTS and CDR2 is YDEGEE. V lost 4 bases, J lost 4 bases, and 15 bases lay in between. This CDR3 comprises 14 residues. This CDR3 reads CASSRQDTHYEQYF. Written as DNA, the CDR3 is TGTGCCAGCAGCCGACAGGATACCCATTACGAGCAGTACTTC.

The chain has TRBV4-1 and TRBJ2-5; TRBD1 agrees at 8 bases. J gave up 1 base and V 0 bases, and 13 bases lay outside the gene matches. Germline CDR1 is MGHRA and CDR2 is YSYEKL. This CDR3 has 19 amino acids. DNA for the CDR3: TGCGCCAGCAGCCAAGATTGGGACAGGCCCCGCTACCCCCAAGAGACCCAGTACTTC. Its translation: CASSQDWDRPRYPQETQYF.

The chain couples TRBV4-3 to TRBJ2-3, with D maybe TRBD2 (6 bases). The CDR3 runs 16 residues. CDR1 is LGHNA, CDR2 YSLEER, per germline. The germline V and J ends were trimmed by 1 base and 6 bases, with 17 bases remaining between them. CDR3 nucleotide sequence: TGCGCCAGCAGCCAAGGCCCGGGGGTGACTAGGGATACGCAGTATTTT. This encodes CASSQGPGVTRDTQYF.

The count of this clone is one. The chain has TRBV15 and TRBJ2-7; a possible D gene is TRBD2 (7 bases). V lost 0 bases to trimming and J lost 0 bases, with 18 bases between them. Germline V gene sequence: CDR1 LNHNV, CDR2 YYDKDF (reference sequence). The CDR3 is made up of 18 amino acids. CDR3 DNA: TGTGCCACCAGCAGAGACGGGGGGCCAAAACTAAGCTCCTACGAGCAGTACTTC. Protein sequence: CATSRDGGPKLSSYEQYF.

This clone was counted a few times. V gene TRBV5-6 combines with J gene TRBJ2-7; D possibly corresponds to TRBD1 (6 bases). V lost 4 bases, J lost 4 bases, and 15 bases lay in between. The length of the CDR3 is 14 residues. The germline V gene encodes CDR1 SGHDT and CDR2 YYEEEE. The CDR3 loop is CASSPPGAQYEQYF. DNA of the CDR3: TGTGCCAGCAGCCCCCCAGGGGCGCAATACGAGCAGTACTTC.

This clone was seen more than once but under ten times. The chain employs TRBV4-1 and TRBJ2-4; no reliable D call. V was shortened by 0 bases and J by 0 bases, with 21 bases between the two germline ends. Germline lookup yields CDR1 MGHRA and CDR2 YSYEKL. The CDR3 loop spans 20 amino acids. Here the CDR3 reads CASSQDKTEEPQLAKNIQYF. Here the CDR3 DNA reads TGCGCCAGCAGCCAAGATAAAACAGAAGAACCCCAACTAGCCAAAAACATTCAGTACTTC.

This clone was counted only a few times. The V gene is TRBV7-9, the J gene TRBJ1-4; D gene ambiguous. This CDR3 region has 13 residues. V gave up 3 bases and J gave up 8 bases, with 10 bases separating them. Germline V CDR1 and CDR2: SEHNR, FQNEAQ (reference sequence). For the CDR3, the DNA is TGTGCCAGCAGCTTCAGCCCGGGAGAAAAACTGTTTTTT. It translates to CASSFSPGEKLFF. The full variable domain, its missing parts supplied by reference TRBV7-9 and TRBJ1-4, is DTGVSQNPRHKITKRGQNVTFRCDPISEHNRLYWYRQTLGQGPEFLTYFQNEAQLEKSRLLSDRFSAERPKGSFSTLEIQRTEQGDSAMYLCASSFSPGEKLFFGSGTQLSVL.

V is TRBV5-1 and J is TRBJ1-1, with D unclear. The CDR3 is made up of 14 amino acids. Trimming shortened V by 2 bases and J by 0 bases, and 8 bases separated the two germline ends. In germline, CDR1 is SGHRS, CDR2 YFSETQ. Here the CDR3 DNA reads TGCGCCAGCAGCTTCATTCCCCTGAACACTGAAGCTTTCTTT. Translating gives CASSFIPLNTEAFF.

The J gene is TRBJ2-3, the V gene TRBV12-5; a possible D gene is TRBD2 (7 bases). V lost 6 bases and J 2 bases, leaving 12 bases between the germline ends. Looked up from germline, CDR1 is LGHNT and CDR2 is FRNRAP. This CDR3 is built from 14 residues. CDR3: CASGRGADTDTQYF. The CDR3 DNA is TGTGCTAGTGGCCGGGGGGCGGACACAGATACGCAGTATTTT.

V is TRBV7-9 and J is TRBJ1-2, with 9 bases aligning to TRBD1. The CDR3 extends over 17 amino acids. CDR1 and CDR2 from the germline V gene are SEHNR and FQNEAQ (reference sequence). V was clipped by 6 bases and J by 4 bases; unmatched bases: 15. CDR3 in amino acids: CASSQNSGTGLPYGYTF. The CDR3 DNA follows: TGTGCCAGCAGTCAAAATTCCGGGACAGGGCTACCCTATGGCTACACCTTC.

This chain links TRBV19 with TRBJ1-5; D is possibly TRBD1 (6 bases). In germline, CDR1 is LNHDA, CDR2 SQIVND (reference sequence). This CDR3 is 13 amino acids long. The V end lost 2 bases, the J end lost 6 bases, and 8 bases lay between the germline ends. In DNA form, the CDR3 reads TGTGCCAGTAGTATACCCAGGGGTCAGCCCCAGCATTTT. It codes for CASSIPRGQPQHF.

This clone was observed once. CDR3 DNA: TGTGCCAGCAGTTTCGCAGCGCATAGCAATCAGCCCCAGCATTTT. This sequence encodes CASSFAAHSNQPQHF. The rearrangement links TRBV27 to TRBJ1-5, with no clear D. The CDR3 spans 15 residues. Trimming took off 3 bases at V and 0 bases at J, with 9 bases between the two ends. The V gene's germline CDR1 is MNHEY and CDR2 SMNVEV (reference sequence).

About this clone: This CDR3 is also generated by other DNA sequences in the sample. V and J are TRBV6-1 and TRBJ1-2, with 9 bases aligning to TRBD1. The germline gives CDR1 MNHNS, CDR2 SASEGT. The CDR3 spans 13 residues. Trimming cost V 1 base and J 6 bases; bases outside gene matches: 0. The CDR3 nucleotides are TGTGCCAGCAGTGAAGGACAGGGGGATGGCTACACCTTC. Translating it yields CASSEGQGDGYTF.